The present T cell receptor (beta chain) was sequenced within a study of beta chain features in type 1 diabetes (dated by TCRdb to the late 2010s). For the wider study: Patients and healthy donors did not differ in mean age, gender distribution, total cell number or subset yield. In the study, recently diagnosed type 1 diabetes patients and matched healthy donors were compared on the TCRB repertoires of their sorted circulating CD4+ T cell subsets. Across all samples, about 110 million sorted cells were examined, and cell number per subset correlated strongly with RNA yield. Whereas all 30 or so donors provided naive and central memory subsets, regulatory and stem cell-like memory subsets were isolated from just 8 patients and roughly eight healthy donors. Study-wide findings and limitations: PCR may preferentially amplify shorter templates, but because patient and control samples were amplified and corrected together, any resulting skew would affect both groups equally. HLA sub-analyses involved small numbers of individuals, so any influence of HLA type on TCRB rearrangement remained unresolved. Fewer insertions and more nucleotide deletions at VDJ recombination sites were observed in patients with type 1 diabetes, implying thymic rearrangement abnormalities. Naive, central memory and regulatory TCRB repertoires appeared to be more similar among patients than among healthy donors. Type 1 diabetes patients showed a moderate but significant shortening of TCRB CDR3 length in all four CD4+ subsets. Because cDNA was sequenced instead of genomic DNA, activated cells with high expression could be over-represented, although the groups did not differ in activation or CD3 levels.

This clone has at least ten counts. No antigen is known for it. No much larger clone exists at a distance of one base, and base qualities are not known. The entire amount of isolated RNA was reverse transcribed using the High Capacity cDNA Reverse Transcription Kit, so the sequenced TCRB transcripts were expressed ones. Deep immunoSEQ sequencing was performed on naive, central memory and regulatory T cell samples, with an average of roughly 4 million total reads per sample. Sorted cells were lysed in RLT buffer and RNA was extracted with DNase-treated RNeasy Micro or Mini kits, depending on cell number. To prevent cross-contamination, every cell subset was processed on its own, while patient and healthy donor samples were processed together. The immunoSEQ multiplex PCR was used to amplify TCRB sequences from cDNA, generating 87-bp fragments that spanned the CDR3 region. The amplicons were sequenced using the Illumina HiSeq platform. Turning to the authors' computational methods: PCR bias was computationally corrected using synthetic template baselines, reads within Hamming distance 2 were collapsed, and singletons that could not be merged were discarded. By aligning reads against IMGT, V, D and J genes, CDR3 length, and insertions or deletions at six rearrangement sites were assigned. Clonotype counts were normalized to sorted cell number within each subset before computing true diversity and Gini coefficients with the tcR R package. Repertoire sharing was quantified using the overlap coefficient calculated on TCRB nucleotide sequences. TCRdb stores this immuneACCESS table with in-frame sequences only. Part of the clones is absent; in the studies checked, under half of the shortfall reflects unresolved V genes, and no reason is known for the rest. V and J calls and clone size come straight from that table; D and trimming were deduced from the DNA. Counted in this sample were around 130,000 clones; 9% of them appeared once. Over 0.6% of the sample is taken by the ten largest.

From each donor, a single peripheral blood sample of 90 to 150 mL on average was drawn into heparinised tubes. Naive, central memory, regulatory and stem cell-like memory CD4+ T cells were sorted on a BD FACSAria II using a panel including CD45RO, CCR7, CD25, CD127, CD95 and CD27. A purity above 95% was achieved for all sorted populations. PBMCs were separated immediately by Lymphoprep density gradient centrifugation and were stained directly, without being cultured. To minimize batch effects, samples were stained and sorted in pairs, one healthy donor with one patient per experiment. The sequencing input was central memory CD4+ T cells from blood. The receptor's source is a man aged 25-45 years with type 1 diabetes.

Read as DNA, the sequence is TGTGCCAGCAGTGCACAGGGGTATGGGGCCAACGTCCTGACTTTC. Its protein product is CASSAQGYGANVLTF. The chain is assembled from TRBV28 and TRBJ2-6; 7 middle bases align to TRBD1. The germline V gene specifies MDHEN as CDR1 and SYDVKM as CDR2. The CDR3 spans 15 residues, from the cysteine through the phenylalanine. CDR3 DNA is the only sequence kept; it has 45 bases, read in frame from the first base. From V the trimming removes 5 bases and from J it removes 3 bases, while the gene matches leave 4 bases of the junction unaccounted for.